The present TCR beta chain was sequenced within a study of shared clonotypes between healthy human individuals. Study at large: Donors had three CD4 naive, three CD4 memory, two CD8 naive and one CD8 memory plate apiece.

Repertoires were generated with immunoSEQ multiplex PCR, while TCRdb's copy carries only in-frame clones and drops some. Among roughly 2.1 million clones, about 92% were seen once, and the ten largest hold roughly 1.7%. About this clone: Its antigen is unidentified.

Notes on the study in general: Larger richness was generally estimated for naive than memory subsets.

The CDR3 covers 14 residues. Germline V gene sequence: CDR1 SNHLY, CDR2 FYNNEI. V shed 6 bases, J shed 2 bases, and the junction held 4 bases outside the gene matches. Positive CCR7 selection of CD45RO-negative cells yielded the naive CD8 cells, and terminally differentiated effector memory CD45RA+ cells were excluded. The source material was naive CD8+ T cells from PBMCs. The V call is TRBV2, the J call TRBJ2-7; TRBD2 agrees at 10 bases. This TCR derives from a man aged 18 to 30 in good health. Some clones in this sample may be carry-over from other donors' samples. CDR3 sequence (DNA): TGTGCCAGCAGGAGGAGCGGGAGGGCCTACGAGCAGTACTTC. The encoded protein is CASRRSGRAYEQYF.